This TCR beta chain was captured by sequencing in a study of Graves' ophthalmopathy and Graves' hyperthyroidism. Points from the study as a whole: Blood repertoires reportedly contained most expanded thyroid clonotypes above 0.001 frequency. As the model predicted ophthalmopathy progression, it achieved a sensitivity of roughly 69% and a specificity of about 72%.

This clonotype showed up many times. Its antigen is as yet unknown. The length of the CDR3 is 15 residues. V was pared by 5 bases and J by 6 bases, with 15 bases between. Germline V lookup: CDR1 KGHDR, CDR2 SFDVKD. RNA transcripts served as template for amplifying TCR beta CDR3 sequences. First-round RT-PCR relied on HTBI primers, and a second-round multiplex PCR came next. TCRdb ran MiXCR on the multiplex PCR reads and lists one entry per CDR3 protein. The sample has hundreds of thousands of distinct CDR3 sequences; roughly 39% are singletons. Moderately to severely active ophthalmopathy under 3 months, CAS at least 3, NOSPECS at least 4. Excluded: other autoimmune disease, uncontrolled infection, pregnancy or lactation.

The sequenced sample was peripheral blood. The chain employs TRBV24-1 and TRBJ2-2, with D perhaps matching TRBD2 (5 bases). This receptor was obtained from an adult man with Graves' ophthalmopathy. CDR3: CATSGGSVLAGELFF. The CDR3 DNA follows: TGTGCCACCAGTGGGGGTAGCGTTCTCGCCGGGGAGCTGTTTTTT.